Each of the 8 T cell receptor beta chains below was sequenced from the same sample in a study of memory CD4+ T cells and cytomegalovirus serostatus. Single viable CD3+CD4+CD8-CD45RO+ cells were sorted as the memory CD4+ T cells. The method was immunoSEQ multiplex PCR; TCRdb's version includes in-frame clones alone and lacks a portion of them. This sample yields tens of thousands of clones, of which about 70% are seen a single time; around 5% belongs to the top ten. Material: memory CD4+ T cells from blood. Receptor source: an adult in good health and CMV-seropositive.

This rearrangement joins TRBV6-1 to TRBJ1-2; D is unclear. The CDR3 has 13 amino acids. With 0 bases removed from V and 7 bases from J, the gap between germline ends came to 9 bases. From germline, CDR1 is MNHNS and CDR2 SASEGT. The chain's CDR3 is CASSEAADRGYTF. Here the CDR3 DNA reads TGTGCCAGCAGTGAAGCGGCGGATCGTGGCTACACCTTC.

This chain uses TRBV29-1 with TRBJ1-1; 9 nucleotides line up with TRBD1. Germline CDR1 and CDR2: SQVTM and ANQGSEA. V gave up 6 bases and J gave up 4 bases; unmatched junction bases: 6. This CDR3 has 13 residues. CDR3 region: CSVAQGASTEAFF. In DNA form, the CDR3 reads TGCAGCGTAGCACAGGGGGCCAGCACTGAAGCTTTCTTT.

The genes are TRBV5-1 and TRBJ1-1, with TRBD1 matching 9 bases. The CDR3 length is 14 residues. Germline V gene sequence: CDR1 SGHRS, CDR2 YFSETQ. Unmatched junction bases numbered 2, after V lost 1 base and J lost 4 bases. This CDR3 is CASSLPTGGTEAFF. The CDR3 DNA reads TGCGCCAGCAGCTTGCCGACAGGGGGCACTGAAGCTTTCTTT.

The genes are TRBV5-1 and TRBJ1-1; D unresolved. The CDR3 has 11 amino acids. Per germline, CDR1 SGHRS and CDR2 YFSETQ. Trimming took off 0 bases at V and 6 bases at J, with 3 bases between the two ends. CDR3 sequence reads: CASSLESEAFF. DNA for the CDR3: TGCGCCAGCAGCTTGGAATCTGAAGCTTTCTTT.

This clone appeared a few times. The chain joins TRBV10-3 to TRBJ2-1; TRBD2 aligns across 9 bases. The CDR3 is 13 residues long. With V trimmed by 3 bases and J by 6 bases, 0 bases remained unmatched. CDR1 and CDR2 (germline): ENHRY, SYGVKD. CDR3 residues: CAISELAGNEQFF. For the CDR3, the DNA is TGTGCCATCAGTGAACTAGCGGGCAATGAGCAGTTCTTC.

This clone showed up just a few times. The V gene is TRBV7-8, the J gene TRBJ1-1, with D unresolved. Trimming took off 1 base at V and 1 base at J, with 10 bases between the two ends. The length of the CDR3 is 15 residues. Germline assignment: CDR1 SGHVS and CDR2 FQNEAQ. The CDR3 DNA reads TGTGCCAGCAGCTTAGAGGGCCATTGGAACACTGAAGCTTTCTTT. Residues: CASSLEGHWNTEAFF.

V and J are TRBV27 and TRBJ2-5; 7 positions match TRBD2. The J segment lost 1 base and the V segment lost 4 bases, leaving 9 bases of the junction unmatched. In germline, CDR1 is MNHEY, CDR2 SMNVEV (reference sequence). The CDR3 is 16 amino acids. CDR3 protein: CASSSRRGTTQETQYF. The CDR3 coding sequence is TGTGCCAGCAGTTCAAGGCGGGGGACCACCCAAGAGACCCAGTACTTC.

The chain carries TRBV5-4 and TRBJ2-7, with TRBD2 identical over 11 bases. Germline values: CDR1 SGHNT, CDR2 YYREEE (reference sequence). Trimming at V came to 4 bases and at J to 3 bases, leaving 6 bases not matched to a gene. This CDR3 is built from 15 residues. This CDR3 is CASSSKTSGNYEQYF. The CDR3 DNA is TGTGCCAGCAGCAGTAAGACTAGCGGGAACTACGAGCAGTACTTC.